This T cell receptor beta chain was observed in a study of blood T cell repertoires in COVID-19. Turning to the study itself: COVID-19 samples from acute and convalescent phases originated in the United States, Italy and Spain. The analysed material was cDNA or gDNA that came from T cells, B-cell-depleted T cells, or PBMCs.

Patients in Seattle were enrolled during active infection, then followed longitudinally. This clone was counted a single time. V trimming: 4 bases; J trimming: 4 bases; junction bases outside the gene matches: 8. This CDR3 has 15 amino acids. CDR1 and CDR2 from the germline V gene are SGHRS and YFSETQ. As handled by the study authors: Amplification with reference gene primers provided the estimates of nucleated cell counts. Clones were read by immunoSEQ multiplex PCR, and TCRdb kept only the in-frame ones, dropping some. That table supplies the V and J calls and clone size; D and trimming were determined from the DNA. The sample lists 400,000 or so clones, over 85% occurring once.

Sequenced: peripheral blood. The origin of this receptor is a man between 18 and 29 years old with COVID-19, enrolled during active disease. This chain connects TRBV5-1 to TRBJ2-3; TRBD2 matches at 8 bases. The CDR3 loop reads CASSTAGVGADTQYF. For the CDR3, the DNA is TGCGCCAGCAGCACAGCGGGAGTCGGAGCAGATACGCAGTATTTT.